This T cell receptor beta chain originates from a study of CD8 T cells in ankylosing spondylitis. Trimming took off 0 bases at V and 5 bases at J, with 10 bases between the two ends. Per germline, CDR1 SGHTA and CDR2 FQGNSA. The CDR3 sequence is 15 residues long. TCRdb re-called the 5' RACE reads with MiXCR, one entry per CDR3 protein. The sample has roughly 230,000 distinct CDR3 sequences, more than 9% seen once. This clonotype was seen only a few times. This rearrangement joins TRBV7-2 to TRBJ2-2, with D maybe TRBD2 (6 bases). The clonotype originates from a male donor with ankylosing spondylitis or in good health (not recorded which). The sequencing sample was made of blood, either unsorted or a sorted T cell fraction (not recorded which). The CDR3, as DNA: TGTGCCAGCAGCTTAGCCGCCGGGACTACCGGGGAGCTGTTTTTT. This codes for CASSLAAGTTGELFF.